What follows is one T cell receptor (beta chain) and its context. Random hexamers served to reverse transcribe roughly 0.45 to 1 ug RNA. TCRdb re-derived calls from the immunoSEQ multiplex PCR reads in MiXCR, one entry per CDR3 protein. The table includes a few hundred thousand distinct CDR3 sequences, roughly 85% detected once. V dropped 7 bases and J dropped 11 bases, with 17 bases sitting between them. The germline V gene has CDR1 MGHDK and CDR2 SYGVNS. The CDR3 contains 12 residues. This entry comes from a study of CD8 T cells in Susac syndrome. The sequencing sample was made of CD8+ T cells from PBMCs. The sequence came from a human donor with multiple sclerosis. This rearrangement joins TRBV25-1 to TRBJ1-1, with D maybe TRBD1 (6 bases). In DNA form, the CDR3 reads TGTGCCAGCAACGGGTGGGGGGCGCGGGCTTTCTTT. This encodes CASNGWGARAFF.